Shown below are 19 T cell receptor beta chains from a single sample sequenced in a study of blood T cell repertoires in COVID-19. TCRdb's table, derived via immunoSEQ multiplex PCR, lists solely in-frame clones and lacks some. The table lists 200,000 or so clones, roughly 82% of them singletons. Source material: peripheral blood. These receptors were obtained from a woman in her thirties with acute or convalescent COVID-19.

V is TRBV4-3 and J is TRBJ2-7; TRBD1 aligns across 8 bases. Trimming took 4 bases from V and 5 from J; bases not matched to a gene: 7. The CDR3 consists of 14 residues. Germline V gene sequence: CDR1 LGHNA, CDR2 YSLEER. The CDR3 DNA reads as TGCGCCAGCAGCCCCCAGGGGGCTGGGAACGAGCAGTACTTC. This translates into CASSPQGAGNEQYF.

This chain uses TRBV10-3 with TRBJ2-1; 12 nucleotides match TRBD2. Per germline, CDR1 ENHRY and CDR2 SYGVKD. Unmatched junction bases numbered 9, after V lost 6 bases and J lost 0 bases. The CDR3 covers 18 residues. This CDR3 is CAIRIRTSGAPSYNEQFF. The CDR3 region has the DNA TGTGCCATCAGGATACGGACTAGCGGGGCTCCCTCCTACAATGAGCAGTTCTTC.

The chain is built from TRBV3-1 (or the pseudogene TRBV3-2) and TRBJ1-2; D not resolved. Between the trimmed V and J ends, which lost 4 bases and 4 bases, there was a span of 13 bases. The germline V gene has CDR1 LGHDT and CDR2 YNNKEL (reference sequence). The CDR3 is 14 amino acids. Here the CDR3 reads CASSPLKTGYGYTF. The CDR3 region has the DNA TGTGCCAGCAGCCCCTTGAAAACCGGCTATGGCTACACCTTC.

The chain combines TRBV18 with TRBJ2-7; D is perhaps TRBD2 (5 bases). V gave up 2 bases and J gave up 6 bases, with 11 bases separating them. Germline-derived CDR1 and CDR2 are KGHSH and LQKENI. The CDR3 extends over 13 amino acids. CDR3 residues: CASSPEGDGEQYF. Here the CDR3 DNA reads TGTGCCAGCTCACCAGAGGGAGATGGCGAGCAGTACTTC.

The chain uses TRBV13 and TRBJ1-1, with TRBD1 as a possible D gene (6 bases). Germline CDR1 and CDR2: PRHDT and FYEKMQ (reference sequence). Trimming pared 5 bases from V and 6 bases from J, leaving 16 bases between. This CDR3 has 14 residues. This CDR3 reads CASSRQVEVPEAFF. The CDR3 nucleotides read TGTGCCAGCAGCCGACAGGTCGAGGTCCCTGAAGCTTTCTTT.

The V call is TRBV30, the J call TRBJ2-7; 8 bases line up with TRBD1. The CDR3 loop spans 14 amino acids. CDR1 is GTSNPN and CDR2 is SVGIG in the germline V gene (reference sequence). V lost 3 bases and J lost 1; bases outside the gene matches: 5. Here the CDR3 DNA reads TGTGCCTGGAGCGGACAGGGAGCTTCCTACGAGCAGTACTTC. Its protein product is CAWSGQGASYEQYF.

The rearrangement uses TRBV4-3 and TRBJ1-3, with D possibly matching TRBD1 (5 bases). The CDR3 extends over 18 amino acids. Germline V CDR1 and CDR2: LGHNA, YSLEER. V was clipped by 0 bases and J by 3 bases, with 18 bases between them. CDR3 protein: CASSQDLRRRVGGNTIYF. DNA of the CDR3: TGCGCCAGCAGCCAAGATTTACGTCGCAGGGTGGGTGGAAACACCATATATTTT.

The chain couples TRBV19 to TRBJ2-1; 10 bases are shared with TRBD1. The CDR3 contains 12 residues. Losses at the gene ends were 10 bases for V and 7 bases for J; bases not matched to a gene: 4. Per the germline V gene, CDR1 is LNHDA and CDR2 is SQIVND (reference sequence). Written as DNA, the CDR3 is TGTGCCACCAGACAGGGGGCGAATGAGCAGTTCTTC. This sequence encodes CATRQGANEQFF.

CDR3 in amino acids: CASGAGKPNEQFF. The CDR3 DNA follows: TGTGCCAGCGGTGCGGGGAAACCAAATGAGCAGTTCTTC. This chain joins TRBV14 and TRBJ2-1; tentatively, D is TRBD2 (6 bases). CDR3 length: 13 residues. The germline CDR1 and CDR2 sequences are SGHDN and FVKESK. V lost 8 bases and J 7 bases, leaving 15 bases between the germline ends.

This clone was detected only a few times. The V and J genes are TRBV15 and TRBJ1-6, with no clear D. Germline assignment: CDR1 LNHNV and CDR2 YYDKDF (reference sequence). Trimming cost V 0 bases and J 7 bases, with 13 bases left between them. The CDR3 is made up of 16 amino acids. The CDR3 coding sequence is TGTGCCACCAGCAGAGATCGTTCCTCCGTCAATTCACCCCTCCACTTT. Translating gives CATSRDRSSVNSPLHF.

The rearrangement joins TRBV7-3 to TRBJ1-1; the D is unclear. Between the trimmed V and J ends, which lost 1 base and 5 bases, there was a span of 8 bases. The CDR3 runs to 13 residues. Germline V gene data show CDR1 as SGHTA and CDR2 as FQGTGA. The CDR3 protein is CASSLNSRTEAFF. In nucleotides, the CDR3 is TGTGCCAGCAGCTTAAATAGCCGGACTGAAGCTTTCTTT.

The chain carries TRBV9 and TRBJ1-4; a possible D gene is TRBD1 (6 bases). V dropped 2 bases and J dropped 8 bases, with 16 bases sitting between them. Per germline, CDR1 SGDLS and CDR2 YYNGEE. The CDR3 consists of 15 residues. The CDR3 spells CASSVGGGSGEKLFF. DNA for the CDR3: TGTGCCAGCAGCGTTGGGGGGGGCTCAGGGGAAAAACTGTTTTTT. Looking up the rest from reference TRBV9 and TRBJ1-4 gives the full variable domain: DSGVTQTPKHLITATGQRVTLRCSPRSGDLSVYWYQQSLDQGLQFLIQYYNGEERAKGNILERFSAQQFPDLHSELNLSSLELGDSALYFCASSVGGGSGEKLFFGSGTQLSVL.

The V gene is TRBV6-5, the J gene TRBJ2-1, with a possible D match to TRBD1 (5 bases). Germline lookup yields CDR1 MNHEY and CDR2 SVGAGI. V was pared by 6 bases and J by 0 bases, with 12 bases between. The CDR3 contains 15 residues. The CDR3 DNA is TGTGCCAGCAGGGGGCACAAGAGCTCCTACAATGAGCAGTTCTTC. This translates into CASRGHKSSYNEQFF.

The J gene is TRBJ2-3, the V gene TRBV11-2, with 8 nucleotides matching TRBD2. From germline, CDR1 is SGHAT and CDR2 FQNNGV. The CDR3 sequence is 15 residues long. The junction had 6 bases not matched to a gene; V was cut back by 5 bases and J by 2 bases. CDR3 DNA sequence: TGTGCCAGCAGCGGTATTAGCGGGACCACAGATACGCAGTATTTT. It translates to CASSGISGTTDTQYF.

The gene calls are TRBV9 and TRBJ2-1; no definite D call. Per germline, CDR1 SGDLS and CDR2 YYNGEE. Trimming removed 3 bases at V and 7 bases at J, with 11 bases between. The CDR3 contains 13 residues. The CDR3 loop reads CASSERSGNEQFF. In DNA, the CDR3 is TGTGCCAGCAGCGAACGATCAGGAAATGAGCAGTTCTTC.

V and J are TRBV4-2 and TRBJ2-7; the match to TRBD1 covers 7 bases. The CDR3 totals 14 residues. V lost 4 bases and J lost 5; bases outside the gene matches: 8. Looked up from germline, CDR1 is LGHNA and CDR2 is YNFKEQ. The CDR3 here is CASSRPQGFHEQYF. Here the CDR3 DNA reads TGTGCCAGCAGCCGACCACAGGGGTTCCACGAGCAGTACTTC.

The CDR3 DNA is TGTGCCAGCAGTGGGGCTATGTCCGGGTCTGTTAATTCACCCCTCCACTTT. It codes for CASSGAMSGSVNSPLHF. This rearrangement joins TRBV28 to TRBJ1-6, with D perhaps TRBD1 (5 bases). The V gene lost 5 bases and the J gene lost 6 bases, with 20 bases spanning the gap. The CDR3 is 17 amino acids. Germline V gene sequence: CDR1 MDHEN, CDR2 SYDVKM.

V usage is TRBV24-1 and J usage is TRBJ2-3; TRBD2 matches at 13 bases. This CDR3 is built from 15 residues. V lost 7 bases and J lost 8; bases outside the gene matches: 8. Germline V gene data show CDR1 as KGHDR and CDR2 as SFDVKD. This CDR3 reads CATSGPTSGGGTQYF. The CDR3 region has the DNA TGTGCCACCAGCGGACCTACTAGCGGGGGGGGTACGCAGTATTTT.

V usage is TRBV27 and J usage is TRBJ2-7; 10 bases line up with TRBD2. The V gene's germline CDR1 is MNHEY and CDR2 SMNVEV (reference sequence). The CDR3 is made up of 16 amino acids. V shed 2 bases and J 0 bases; nucleotides not matched to a gene: 4. The CDR3 DNA is TGTGCCAGCAGTTTAAGGAGCGGGGGGGTCTCCTACGAGCAGTACTTC. Protein sequence: CASSLRSGGVSYEQYF.